The 20 T cell receptor beta chains given below trace back to one sample, sequenced in a study of cytomegalovirus exposure and HLA in healthy donors. Libraries were prepared by immunoSEQ multiplex PCR; TCRdb keeps only in-frame clonotypes and omits some of them. This sample yields some 240,000 clones, of which around 87% are seen a single time; 0.95% to 1.5% belongs to the top ten. Sequencing was done on a sample of PBMCs. The receptors come from a woman in her twenties or thirties in good health and CMV-seropositive.

CDR3: CASSASLGQGALIGANVLTF. The CDR3 bases are TGTGCCAGCAGCGCCTCTCTGGGACAGGGGGCGTTAATCGGGGCCAACGTCCTGACTTTC. The genes are TRBV9 and TRBJ2-6, with TRBD1 matching 12 bases. Per germline, CDR1 SGDLS and CDR2 YYNGEE. V lost 3 bases to trimming and J lost 4 bases; unmatched junction nucleotides: 14. The CDR3 covers 20 residues.

V gene TRBV7-8 combines with J gene TRBJ1-1; D is uncertain. Between the trimmed V and J ends, which lost 0 bases and 6 bases, there was a span of 17 bases. CDR1 is SGHVS and CDR2 is FQNEAQ in the germline V gene. The CDR3 has 16 amino acids. The CDR3: CASSLALWGGNAEAFF. For the CDR3, the DNA is TGTGCCAGCAGCTTAGCGTTATGGGGAGGTAATGCTGAAGCTTTCTTT.

This chain uses TRBV10-3 with TRBJ2-3; 10 bases match TRBD2. Germline values: CDR1 ENHRY, CDR2 SYGVKD. CDR3 length: 15 amino acids. J lost 6 bases, V lost 10 bases, and 13 bases had no gene match. The CDR3 spells CATSDLAGEGDTQYF. CDR3 nucleotide sequence: TGTGCCACCTCAGACCTAGCGGGGGAAGGGGATACGCAGTATTTT.

This chain connects TRBV19 to TRBJ2-7; TRBD2 matches 7 bases. CDR1 and CDR2 (germline): LNHDA, SQIVND (reference sequence). CDR3 length: 15 residues. J lost 6 bases, V lost 4 bases, and 12 bases had no gene match. The CDR3 DNA follows: TGTGCCAGTAGTAAACGGGACTACTGGTCGGGCGAGCAGTACTTC. This sequence encodes CASSKRDYWSGEQYF.

This sequence joins TRBV5-1 and TRBJ1-1; no firm D call. Trimming pared 3 bases from V and 1 base from J, leaving 10 bases between. Germline lookup yields CDR1 SGHRS and CDR2 YFSETQ. This CDR3 has 14 residues. The CDR3 DNA reads TGCGCCAGCAGCTCCCAGGCTAAGAACACTGAAGCTTTCTTT. Amino acids: CASSSQAKNTEAFF. The entire variable domain, with the rest obtained from reference TRBV5-1 and TRBJ1-1, is as follows: KAGVTQTPRYLIKTRGQQVTLSCSPISGHRSVSWYQQTPGQGLQFLFEYFSETQRNKGNFPGRFSGRQFSNSRSEMNVSTLELGDSALYLCASSSQAKNTEAFFGQGTRLTVV.

The chain couples TRBV27 to TRBJ2-1; perhaps TRBD1 as D (6 bases). Germline V CDR1 and CDR2: MNHEY, SMNVEV (reference sequence). The CDR3 is made up of 16 amino acids. V shed 2 bases and J shed 5 bases, with 16 bases lying between them. The CDR3 region is CASSLAQGEAHNEQFF. The CDR3 region has the DNA TGTGCCAGCAGTTTAGCACAGGGAGAGGCACACAATGAGCAGTTCTTC.

The chain carries TRBV5-8 and TRBJ2-3, with no clear D. The length of the CDR3 is 15 residues. V dropped 3 bases and J dropped 0 bases, with 11 bases sitting between them. Germline-derived CDR1 and CDR2 are SGHTS and YDEGEE. Written as DNA, the CDR3 is TGTGCCAGCAGCTATCGAGCATTGAGCACAGATACGCAGTATTTT. Translation: CASSYRALSTDTQYF.

This rearrangement joins TRBV29-1 to TRBJ2-3; 10 bases match TRBD2. The CDR3 is 15 amino acids. CDR1 is SQVTM and CDR2 is ANQGSEA in the germline V gene. V trimming: 1 base; J trimming: 2 bases; junction bases outside the gene matches: 3. CDR3: CSVEGTSGYTDTQYF. The CDR3 bases are TGCAGCGTTGAAGGGACTAGCGGATACACAGATACGCAGTATTTT.

The chain links TRBV27 to TRBJ1-5, with 8 bases aligning to TRBD1. Per germline, CDR1 MNHEY and CDR2 SMNVEV (reference sequence). This CDR3 has 14 amino acids. J was trimmed by 13 bases and V by 0 bases; bases with no gene match: 8. The CDR3 is CASSLSYGQGEQHF. The CDR3 region has the DNA TGTGCCAGCAGTTTATCCTATGGACAGGGAGAACAGCATTTT.

V gene TRBV7-6 combines with J gene TRBJ2-1; 10 nucleotides align to TRBD2. The V segment lost 1 base and the J segment 7 bases; nucleotides outside the gene matches: 7. CDR1 SGHVS and CDR2 FNYEAQ come from the germline V gene. The length of the CDR3 is 16 residues. The CDR3 nucleotides are TGTGCCAGCAGCTTAGAGGCTAGCGGGGGCGATAATGAGCAGTTCTTC. It codes for CASSLEASGGDNEQFF.

The rearrangement joins TRBV27 to TRBJ2-1, with D perhaps TRBD2 (6 bases). The CDR3 is 14 residues long. The ends were cut back, 4 bases at V and 0 bases at J, with 7 bases in the middle. Germline values: CDR1 MNHEY, CDR2 SMNVEV (reference sequence). The CDR3 region has the DNA TGTGCCAGCAGTTCGGGGGTCTCCTACAATGAGCAGTTCTTC. Protein sequence: CASSSGVSYNEQFF.

The table lists this clone with a count of one. The gene calls are TRBV6-1 and TRBJ2-3, with 7 bases fitting TRBD1. CDR3 size: 15 residues. Germline values: CDR1 MNHNS, CDR2 SASEGT. J lost 5 bases, V lost 3 bases, and 8 bases had no gene match. DNA for the CDR3: TGTGCCAGCAGTGATGTTTCAGGGGGTGGAGATACGCAGTATTTT. This gives the protein CASSDVSGGGDTQYF.

The chain recombines TRBV5-1 with TRBJ1-5; TRBD1 matches 10 bases. Looked up from germline, CDR1 is SGHRS and CDR2 is YFSETQ. Trimming removed 2 bases from V and 0 bases from J; junction bases left unmatched: 11. The CDR3 covers 19 residues. The CDR3 sequence is CASSFRQGADTYSNQPQHF. DNA for the CDR3: TGCGCCAGCAGCTTCCGACAGGGGGCAGATACATATAGCAATCAGCCCCAGCATTTT.

This clone was seen a handful of times. This chain uses TRBV13 with TRBJ2-5; TRBD1 matches 8 bases. Germline V CDR1 and CDR2: PRHDT, FYEKMQ (reference sequence). V shed 5 bases and J 5 bases; nucleotides not matched to a gene: 4. This CDR3 contains 13 residues. CDR3 protein: CASSPTGVETQYF. The CDR3 nucleotides are TGTGCCAGCAGCCCGACAGGGGTGGAGACCCAGTACTTC.

The chain links TRBV5-1 to TRBJ2-1; TRBD2 agrees at 11 bases. The CDR3 length is 16 residues. CDR1 SGHRS and CDR2 YFSETQ come from the germline V gene. V was pared by 2 bases and J by 6 bases, with 7 bases of the junction left unmatched. The CDR3 DNA reads TGCGCCAGCAGCTTACCGGGACTAGCGGCAGCCAATGAGCAGTTCTTC. The encoded protein is CASSLPGLAAANEQFF.

The chain joins TRBV11-3 to TRBJ1-3; tentative D call: TRBD1 (6 bases). Per the germline V gene, CDR1 is SGHNT and CDR2 is YENEEA. The CDR3 has 15 amino acids. V was cut by 4 bases and J by 4 bases, with 14 bases left in between. The CDR3 DNA is TGTGCCAGCAGCTCGGGAGGGGGTCACGGAAACACCATATATTTT. Encoded protein: CASSSGGGHGNTIYF. The full variable domain, completed using reference TRBV11-3 and TRBJ1-3, is EAGVVQSPRYKIIEKKQPVAFWCNPISGHNTLYWYLQNLGQGPELLIRYENEEAVDDSQLPKDRFSAERLKGVDSTLKIQPAELGDSAVYLCASSSGGGHGNTIYFGEGSWLTVV.

This chain uses TRBV27 with TRBJ1-5; the D gene is possibly TRBD1 (5 bases). Germline V gene data show CDR1 as MNHEY and CDR2 as SMNVEV (reference sequence). The CDR3 has 14 amino acids. Trimming shortened V by 2 bases and J by 4 bases, and 9 bases separated the two germline ends. CDR3 coding DNA: TGTGCCAGCAGTTTACAGGGAGGTAATCAGCCCCAGCATTTT. It encodes CASSLQGGNQPQHF.

The V and J genes are TRBV28 and TRBJ2-3; 9 nucleotides agree with TRBD2. CDR1 and CDR2 (germline): MDHEN, SYDVKM. This CDR3 comprises 15 residues. The trim removed 6 bases at V and 2 bases at J, leaving 6 bases unmatched. DNA for the CDR3: TGTGCCAGCAGACATACTAGCGGGTACACAGATACGCAGTATTTT. This gives the protein CASRHTSGYTDTQYF.

The genes are TRBV28 and TRBJ2-7, with D perhaps TRBD1 (5 bases). Germline values: CDR1 MDHEN, CDR2 SYDVKM. V lost 2 bases, J lost 3 bases, and 17 bases lay in between. The CDR3 is 16 amino acids. CDR3 nucleotides: TGTGCCAGCAGTTTACGACAGTCCTCCCCCGTCTACGAGCAGTACTTC. Translating gives CASSLRQSSPVYEQYF.

This chain uses TRBV5-1 with TRBJ2-1; a possible D gene is TRBD2 (6 bases). The germline V and J ends were trimmed by 1 base and 5 bases, with 13 bases remaining between them. CDR1 is SGHRS, CDR2 YFSETQ, per germline. The CDR3 has 15 residues. The CDR3 protein is CASSLSGSPHNEQFF. The CDR3 DNA sequence: TGCGCCAGCAGCTTGTCCGGGAGCCCTCACAATGAGCAGTTCTTC.